These 18 T cell receptor beta chains were all obtained from the same sample, sequenced in a study of blood T cell repertoires in COVID-19. Profiled with immunoSEQ multiplex PCR; TCRdb holds only in-frame clones, not every one. The sample has over 150,000 clones, approximately 78% seen once. The sample taken for sequencing was peripheral blood. Receptors were obtained from an elderly man with acute or convalescent COVID-19.

The chain carries TRBV15 and TRBJ1-4, with D possibly matching TRBD1 (5 bases). From germline, CDR1 is LNHNV and CDR2 YYDKDF (reference sequence). The CDR3 is 16 residues long. Trimming stripped 1 base from V and 0 bases from J, with 9 bases between. CDR3 in DNA: TGTGCCACCAGCAGAGCTGGGACTCCAACTAATGAAAAACTGTTTTTT. Translating gives CATSRAGTPTNEKLFF.

The chain combines TRBV3-1 (or the pseudogene TRBV3-2) with TRBJ1-2; D remains unclear. CDR3 size: 12 residues. The germline CDR1 and CDR2 sequences are LGHDT and YNNKEL (reference sequence). V lost 1 base to trimming and J lost 4 bases, with 4 bases between them. CDR3 region: CASSQGAYGYTF. Written as DNA, the CDR3 is TGTGCCAGCAGCCAAGGGGCCTATGGCTACACCTTC.

This sequence joins TRBV5-1 and TRBJ1-6, with TRBD1 as a possible D gene (6 bases). Germline CDR1 and CDR2: SGHRS and YFSETQ. Trimming removed 3 bases from V and 10 bases from J, with 14 bases in between. The CDR3 is made up of 14 amino acids. CDR3 sequence reads: CASSWGGAGSPLHF. CDR3 DNA: TGCGCCAGCAGCTGGGGGGGCGCCGGGTCACCCCTCCACTTT.

This chain connects TRBV5-1 to TRBJ2-7; no firm D call. The CDR3 covers 14 residues. Trimming stripped 0 bases from V and 0 bases from J, with 7 bases between. Germline V lookup: CDR1 SGHRS, CDR2 YFSETQ. This chain's CDR3 is CASSLALSSYEQYF. In DNA form, the CDR3 reads TGCGCCAGCAGCTTGGCCCTATCCTCCTACGAGCAGTACTTC. Combining the CDR3 with reference TRBV5-1 and TRBJ2-7 gives the whole variable domain KAGVTQTPRYLIKTRGQQVTLSCSPISGHRSVSWYQQTPGQGLQFLFEYFSETQRNKGNFPGRFSGRQFSNSRSEMNVSTLELGDSALYLCASSLALSSYEQYFGPGTRLTVT.

This clone was found a few times. This chain joins TRBV6-1 and TRBJ2-1; perhaps TRBD2 as D (5 bases). Germline CDR1 reads MNHNS; CDR2 reads SASEGT. V was trimmed by 2 bases and J by 9 bases, leaving 14 bases between them. CDR3 length: 14 residues. The CDR3 reads CASSEQGPRGEQFF. CDR3 coding DNA: TGTGCCAGCAGTGAACAAGGGCCCCGGGGTGAGCAGTTCTTC.

This chain links TRBV10-3 with TRBJ2-4, with 7 bases matching TRBD1. Germline loops: CDR1 ENHRY, CDR2 SYGVKD. With V trimmed by 0 bases and J by 7 bases, 3 bases remained unmatched. This CDR3 has 14 residues. This CDR3 reads CAISESVTGNIQYF. CDR3 coding DNA: TGTGCCATCAGTGAGTCAGTGACAGGGAACATTCAGTACTTC.

This clone was picked up many times. The chain joins TRBV7-2 to TRBJ1-6, with D tentatively TRBD1 (5 bases). CDR3 length equals 14 residues. CDR1 SGHTA and CDR2 FQGNSA come from the germline V gene. V gave up 5 bases and J gave up 10 bases, with 15 bases separating them. CDR3 in amino acids: CASSPDGGNSPLHF. Here the CDR3 DNA reads TGTGCCAGCAGCCCCGACGGGGGGAACTCACCCCTCCACTTT.

The V call is TRBV10-2, the J call TRBJ2-7, with D possibly TRBD2 on 5 matching bases. Trimming shortened V by 6 bases and J by 3 bases, and 12 bases separated the two germline ends. Germline CDR1 and CDR2: WSHSY and SAAADI. This CDR3 is 13 amino acids long. The CDR3 is CASSPGNDYEQYV. The CDR3 nucleotides are TGCGCCAGCAGCCCCGGGAATGACTACGAGCAGTACGTC.

The CDR3 coding sequence is TGCAGCTTCCGACAGGGGGCTTTGGGAGAGACCCAGTACTTC. Translated, it gives CSFRQGALGETQYF. This chain links TRBV29-1 with TRBJ2-5, with 10 bases fitting TRBD1. The CDR3 consists of 14 residues. Trimming cost V 8 bases and J 4 bases; bases outside gene matches: 10. Germline assignment: CDR1 SQVTM and CDR2 ANQGSEA. The entire variable domain, with the rest obtained from reference TRBV29-1 and TRBJ2-5, is as follows: SAVISQKPSRDICQRGTSLTIQCQVDSQVTMMFWYRQQPGQSLTLIATANQGSEATYESGFVIDKFPISRPNLTFSTLTVSNMSPEDSSIYLCSFRQGALGETQYFGPGTRLLVL.

Only one count was recorded for this clone. J is TRBJ1-2 and V is TRBV5-1; D not certain. Germline lookup yields CDR1 SGHRS and CDR2 YFSETQ. CDR3 size: 12 residues. V was clipped by 0 bases and J by 3 bases, with 3 bases between them. The CDR3 sequence is CASSLADYGYTF. DNA of the CDR3: TGCGCCAGCAGCTTGGCCGACTATGGCTACACCTTC.

This sequence joins TRBV7-9 and TRBJ1-2, with 11 bases that match TRBD1. V shed 5 bases and J 2 bases; nucleotides not matched to a gene: 4. The germline V gene encodes CDR1 SEHNR and CDR2 FQNEAQ (reference sequence). The CDR3 covers 15 residues. CDR3 loop: CASSTDRGPNYGYTF. The CDR3 DNA reads as TGTGCCAGCAGCACGGACAGGGGGCCGAACTATGGCTACACCTTC.

J is TRBJ1-1 and V is TRBV6-5; D is perhaps TRBD1 (5 bases). Per germline, CDR1 MNHEY and CDR2 SVGAGI. The CDR3 extends over 15 amino acids. The ends were cut back, 6 bases at V and 4 bases at J, with 18 bases in the middle. The CDR3 is CASSFGRGLLTEAFF. DNA for the CDR3: TGTGCCAGCAGCTTCGGGCGGGGGTTGCTCACTGAAGCTTTCTTT.

This chain's CDR3 is CASSQAGGAYEQYF. The CDR3 region has the DNA TGCGCCAGCAGCCAGGCAGGGGGCGCCTACGAGCAGTACTTC. The V and J genes are TRBV5-1 and TRBJ2-7, with 8 bases matching TRBD1. The junction had 5 bases not matched to a gene; V was cut back by 4 bases and J by 2 bases. Germline CDR1 and CDR2: SGHRS and YFSETQ. The CDR3 spans 14 residues.

This chain joins TRBV19 and TRBJ2-3; 8 bases align to TRBD1. V lost 3 bases to trimming and J lost 3 bases; unmatched junction nucleotides: 2. Germline V gives CDR1 LNHDA, CDR2 SQIVND (reference sequence). This CDR3 has 14 amino acids. CDR3: CASSIQGATDTQYF. The CDR3 DNA reads TGTGCCAGTAGTATTCAGGGGGCAACAGATACGCAGTATTTT.

The chain combines TRBV5-1 with TRBJ1-4; TRBD1 agrees at 7 bases. CDR1 and CDR2 from the germline V gene are SGHRS and YFSETQ. The CDR3 runs to 13 residues. V was pared by 4 bases and J by 12 bases, with 9 bases of the junction left unmatched. The CDR3 nucleotides read TGCGCCAGCAGCCGGGACAGTCCTGGGGAACTGTTTTTT. Translated, it gives CASSRDSPGELFF. Full variable domain (remainder filled in from reference TRBV5-1 and TRBJ1-4): KAGVTQTPRYLIKTRGQQVTLSCSPISGHRSVSWYQQTPGQGLQFLFEYFSETQRNKGNFPGRFSGRQFSNSRSEMNVSTLELGDSALYLCASSRDSPGELFFGSGTQLSVL.

This chain uses TRBV29-1 with TRBJ2-7; D may be TRBD2 (6 bases). The V and J ends lost 3 bases and 6 bases respectively, with 12 bases between them. The CDR3 is made up of 12 amino acids. Per germline, CDR1 SQVTM and CDR2 ANQGSEA. In DNA form, the CDR3 reads TGCAGCGTTGATGTCGGGGGAGGCGAGCAGTACTTC. Protein product: CSVDVGGGEQYF.

The rearrangement links TRBV4-2 to TRBJ1-4, with 10 bases aligning to TRBD1. Germline-derived CDR1 and CDR2 are LGHNA and YNFKEQ. The CDR3 contains 15 residues. V was clipped by 1 base and J by 8 bases; unmatched bases: 4. The chain's CDR3 is CASSQGQGAGEKLFF. Written as DNA, the CDR3 is TGTGCCAGCAGCCAAGGACAGGGGGCGGGAGAAAAACTGTTTTTT.

The CDR3 here is CARSQLAKQETQYF. In DNA, the CDR3 is TGCGCCAGGTCTCAGTTGGCAAAACAAGAGACCCAGTACTTC. The chain employs TRBV5-1 and TRBJ2-5; D is undetermined. Per germline, CDR1 SGHRS and CDR2 YFSETQ. Trimming stripped 8 bases from V and 2 bases from J, with 16 bases between. This CDR3 spans 14 amino acids.